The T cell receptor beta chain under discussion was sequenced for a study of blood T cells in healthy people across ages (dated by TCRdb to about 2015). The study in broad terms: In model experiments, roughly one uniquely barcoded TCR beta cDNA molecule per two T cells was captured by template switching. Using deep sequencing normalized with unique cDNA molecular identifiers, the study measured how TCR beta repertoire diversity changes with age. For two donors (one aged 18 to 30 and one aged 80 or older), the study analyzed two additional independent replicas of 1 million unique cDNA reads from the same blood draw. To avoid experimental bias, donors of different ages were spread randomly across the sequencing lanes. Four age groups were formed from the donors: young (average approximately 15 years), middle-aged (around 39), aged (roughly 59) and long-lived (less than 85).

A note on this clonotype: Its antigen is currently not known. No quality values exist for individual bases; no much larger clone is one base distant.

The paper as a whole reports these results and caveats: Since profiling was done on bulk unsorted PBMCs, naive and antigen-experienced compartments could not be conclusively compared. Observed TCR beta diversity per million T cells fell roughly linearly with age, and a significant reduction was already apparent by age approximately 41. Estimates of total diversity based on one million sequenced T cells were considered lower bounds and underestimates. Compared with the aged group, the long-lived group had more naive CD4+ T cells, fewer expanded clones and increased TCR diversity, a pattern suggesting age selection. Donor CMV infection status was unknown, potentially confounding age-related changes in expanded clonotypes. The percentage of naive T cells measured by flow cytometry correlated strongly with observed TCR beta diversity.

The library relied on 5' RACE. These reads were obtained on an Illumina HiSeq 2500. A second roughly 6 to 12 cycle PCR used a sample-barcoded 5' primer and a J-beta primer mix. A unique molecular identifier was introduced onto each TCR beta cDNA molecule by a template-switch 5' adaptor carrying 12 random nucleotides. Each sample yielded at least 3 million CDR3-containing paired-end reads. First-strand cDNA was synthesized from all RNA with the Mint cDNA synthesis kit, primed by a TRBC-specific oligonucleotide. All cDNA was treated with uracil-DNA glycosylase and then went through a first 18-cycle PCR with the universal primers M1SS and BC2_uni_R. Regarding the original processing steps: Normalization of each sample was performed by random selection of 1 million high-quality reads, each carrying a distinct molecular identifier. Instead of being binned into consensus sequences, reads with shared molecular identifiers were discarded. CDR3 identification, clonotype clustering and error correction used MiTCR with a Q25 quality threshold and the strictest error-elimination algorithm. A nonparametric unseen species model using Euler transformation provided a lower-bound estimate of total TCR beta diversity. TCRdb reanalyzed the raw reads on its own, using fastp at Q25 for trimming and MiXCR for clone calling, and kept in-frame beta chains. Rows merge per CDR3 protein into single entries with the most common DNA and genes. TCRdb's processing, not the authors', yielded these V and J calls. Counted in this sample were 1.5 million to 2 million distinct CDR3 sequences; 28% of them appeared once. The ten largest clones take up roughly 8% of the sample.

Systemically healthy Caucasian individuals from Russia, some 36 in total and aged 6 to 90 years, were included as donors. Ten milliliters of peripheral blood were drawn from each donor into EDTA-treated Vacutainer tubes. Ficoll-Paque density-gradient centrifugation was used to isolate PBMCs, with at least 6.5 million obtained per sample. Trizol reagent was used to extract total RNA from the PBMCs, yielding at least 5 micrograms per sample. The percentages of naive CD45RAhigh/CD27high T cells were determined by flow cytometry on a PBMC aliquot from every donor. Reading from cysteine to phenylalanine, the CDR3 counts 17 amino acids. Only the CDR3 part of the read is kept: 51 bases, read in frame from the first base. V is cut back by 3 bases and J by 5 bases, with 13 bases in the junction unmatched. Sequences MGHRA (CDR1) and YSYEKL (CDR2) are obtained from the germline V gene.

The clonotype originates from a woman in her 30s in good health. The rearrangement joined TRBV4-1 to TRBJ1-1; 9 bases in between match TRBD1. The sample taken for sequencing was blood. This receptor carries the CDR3 CASSQYRDRDSWTEAFF. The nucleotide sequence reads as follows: TGCGCCAGCAGCCAGTACCGGGACAGGGACTCATGGACTGAAGCTTTCTTT.